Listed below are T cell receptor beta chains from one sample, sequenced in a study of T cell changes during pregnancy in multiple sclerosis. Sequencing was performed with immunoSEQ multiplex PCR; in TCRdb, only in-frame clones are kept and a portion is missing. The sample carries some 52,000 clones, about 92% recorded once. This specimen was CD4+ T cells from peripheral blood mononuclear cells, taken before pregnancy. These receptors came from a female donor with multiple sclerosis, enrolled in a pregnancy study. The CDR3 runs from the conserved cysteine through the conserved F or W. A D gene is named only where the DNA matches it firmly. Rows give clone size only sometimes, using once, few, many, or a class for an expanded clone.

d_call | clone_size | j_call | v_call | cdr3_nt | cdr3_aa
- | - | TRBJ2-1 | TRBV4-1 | TGCGCCAGCAGCACCCGAACCAGGGTAGGGAATGAGCAGTTCTTC | CASSTRTRVGNEQFF
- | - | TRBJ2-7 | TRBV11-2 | TGTGCCAGCAGCTTAGCGGGTCCCACCTACGAGCAGTACTTC | CASSLAGPTYEQYF
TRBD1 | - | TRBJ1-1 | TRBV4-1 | TGCGCCAGCAGCCATACTACAGGGGGCAAGGAAACTGAAGCTTTCTTT | CASSHTTGGKETEAFF
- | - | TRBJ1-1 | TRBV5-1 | TGCGCCAGCAGCCGGGACTTCAACACTGAAGCTTTCTTT | CASSRDFNTEAFF
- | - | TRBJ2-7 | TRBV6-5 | TGTGCCGCGGGGCGGGGAGAGGGGTCCTACGAGCAGTACTTC | CAAGRGEGSYEQYF
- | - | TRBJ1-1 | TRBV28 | TGTGCCAGCAGTTTAGTGGGGGCTGGCACTGAAGCTTTCTTT | CASSLVGAGTEAFF
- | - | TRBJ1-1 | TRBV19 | TGTGCCAGTAGATATAACACTGAAGCTTTCTTT | CASRYNTEAFF
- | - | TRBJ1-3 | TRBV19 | TGTGCCAGTAGCTACCGATCTATTTCTGGAAACACCATATATTTT | CASSYRSISGNTIYF
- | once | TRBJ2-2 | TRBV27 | TGTGCCAGCAGTTTATCGCGGAGTTCTTTTAACACCGGGGAGCTGTTTTTT | CASSLSRSSFNTGELFF
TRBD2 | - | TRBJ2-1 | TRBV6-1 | TGTGCCAGCAGTGATGTCGGCGGGAGGTACAATGAGCAGTTCTTC | CASSDVGGRYNEQFF
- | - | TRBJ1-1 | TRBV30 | TGTGCCTGGAGTGTACGGAGGACCGCTGAAGCTTTCTTT | CAWSVRRTAEAFF
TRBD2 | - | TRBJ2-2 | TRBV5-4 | TGTGCCAGCAGCTTGGGTCTAGCGGGAGAGGCCGGGGAGCTGTTTTTT | CASSLGLAGEAGELFF
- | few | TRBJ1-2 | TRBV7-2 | TGTGCCAGCAGCCATACAGTAAACTATGGCTACACCTTC | CASSHTVNYGYTF
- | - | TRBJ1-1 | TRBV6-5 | TGTGCCAGCAGTTACTCGGGAGGGTTGGCTGAAGCTTTCTTT | CASSYSGGLAEAFF
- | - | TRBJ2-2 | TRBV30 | TGTGCCTGGATGCAGGAGGGCACCGGGGAGCTGTTTTTT | CAWMQEGTGELFF
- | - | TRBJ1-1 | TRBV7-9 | TGTGCCAGCAGAGAAGACACAGGCACTGAAGCTTTCTTT | CASREDTGTEAFF
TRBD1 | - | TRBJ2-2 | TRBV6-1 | TGTGCCAGCAGTGGGGCAGGGGGCGCCTCCGGGGAGCTGTTTTTT | CASSGAGGASGELFF
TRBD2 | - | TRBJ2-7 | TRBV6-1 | TGTGCCAGCAGTGCAACTAGCGGGTCTACCTACGAGCAGTACTTC | CASSATSGSTYEQYF
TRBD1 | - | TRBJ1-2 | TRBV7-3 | TGTGCCAGCAGCCCAATACTGACAGGGGAGTTTGGCTACACCTTC | CASSPILTGEFGYTF
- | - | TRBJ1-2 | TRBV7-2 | TGTGCCAGCAGCACCAGGACAGAGATTAACTATGGCTACACCTTC | CASSTRTEINYGYTF
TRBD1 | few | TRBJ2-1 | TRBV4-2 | TGTGCCAGCAGCGTACGACAGGGGGCAGGTGGGAATGAGCAGTTCTTC | CASSVRQGAGGNEQFF
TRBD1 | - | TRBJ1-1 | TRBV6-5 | TGTGCCAGCAGTTACTCTCAGGGGGTAAAGAACACTGAAGCTTTCTTT | CASSYSQGVKNTEAFF
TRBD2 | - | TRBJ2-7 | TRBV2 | TGTGCCAGCAGTCGGGGACTAGCTTCCTACGAGCAGTACTTC | CASSRGLASYEQYF
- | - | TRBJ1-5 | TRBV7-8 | TGTGCCAGCAGCTTATTGGGCAGGGGCAGAAGAAGCAATCAGCCCCAGCATTTT | CASSLLGRGRRSNQPQHF
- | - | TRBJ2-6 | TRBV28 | TGTGCCAGCAGTTTACGTGCGGGTTCTGGCTCTGGGGCCAACGTCCTGACTTTC | CASSLRAGSGSGANVLTF
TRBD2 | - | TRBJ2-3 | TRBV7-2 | TGTGCCAGCAGCCAATTCAGGACTAGCGGGAGTCGTACAGATACGCAGTATTTT | CASSQFRTSGSRTDTQYF
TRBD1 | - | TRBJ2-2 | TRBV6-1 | TGTGCCAGCAGACAGGGGACCGGGGAGCTGTTTTTT | CASRQGTGELFF
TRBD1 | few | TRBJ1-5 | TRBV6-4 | TGTGCCAGCAGTGATAACAGGGGGCCGAATCAGCCCCAGCATTTT | CASSDNRGPNQPQHF
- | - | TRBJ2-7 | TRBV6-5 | TGTGCCAGCACTGTCAGGGGAACCTACGAGCAGTACTTC | CASTVRGTYEQYF
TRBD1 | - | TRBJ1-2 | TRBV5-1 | TGCGCCAGCAGCTTGGAAGGACAGGCCTATGGTGGCTACACCTTC | CASSLEGQAYGGYTF
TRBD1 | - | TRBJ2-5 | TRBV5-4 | TGTGCCAGCAGCCTCGGACAGGGGGGGATAGGAGAGACCCAGTACTTC | CASSLGQGGIGETQYF
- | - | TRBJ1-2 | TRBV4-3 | TGCGCCAGCAGCCAAGGCTGGGACTTGGCCTATGGCTACACCTTC | CASSQGWDLAYGYTF
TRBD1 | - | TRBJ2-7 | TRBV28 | TGTGCCAGCACTTACGGACAGGGGGTACCGGACGAGCAGTACTTC | CASTYGQGVPDEQYF
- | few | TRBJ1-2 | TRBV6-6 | TGTGCCAGCACCTGGGGGGGATCGAATGGCTACACCTTC | CASTWGGSNGYTF
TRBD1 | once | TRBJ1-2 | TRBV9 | TGTGCCAGCAGCGCCACCCAGGGGGCGCAGGTTGGCTACACCTTC | CASSATQGAQVGYTF
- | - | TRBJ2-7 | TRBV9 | TGTGCCAGCAGCGTGGGAGATCCACTTGCCTACGAGCAGTACTTC | CASSVGDPLAYEQYF